These 8 T cell receptor beta chains were all obtained from the same sample, sequenced in a study of identical twins. TCRdb passed the 5' RACE reads through MiXCR, listing each CDR3 protein once. The sample includes about 530,000 distinct CDR3 sequences, approximately 20% of them seen just once. The same sample was also studied in work on yellow fever vaccine responses in identical twins.

Sequencing used CD4+ T cells sorted from blood. These receptors were collected from a woman aged 18-30 years in good health.

The V and J genes are TRBV2 and TRBJ1-2, with TRBD1 matching 8 bases. The CDR3 has 15 amino acids. Germline CDR1 SNHLY, CDR2 FYNNEI. V was clipped by 5 bases and J by 8 bases; unmatched bases: 13. For the CDR3, the DNA is TGTGCCAGCAGTTACGGCTCAGGGGGCGTAGAGGGCTACACCTTC. Its protein is CASSYGSGGVEGYTF.

The chain couples TRBV9 to TRBJ2-5, with TRBD1 matching over 11 bases. Per germline, CDR1 SGDLS and CDR2 YYNGEE. CDR3 size: 16 residues. Trimming at V came to 0 bases and at J to 1 base, leaving 2 bases not matched to a gene. The CDR3 DNA reads TGTGCCAGCAGCGTAGGGACAGGGGGCCTCCAAGAGACCCAGTACTTC. Amino acids: CASSVGTGGLQETQYF.

In this sample, this clonotype turned up a few times. The CDR3 here is CASSLGARSTDTQYF. Written as DNA, the CDR3 is TGCGCCAGCAGCTTGGGCGCCCGCAGCACAGATACGCAGTATTTT. This chain uses TRBV5-1 with TRBJ2-3; D gene ambiguous. Germline assignment: CDR1 SGHRS and CDR2 YFSETQ. The V and J ends lost 0 bases and 0 bases respectively, with 8 bases between them. CDR3 length: 15 residues.

The chain employs TRBV29-1 and TRBJ2-5, with D uncertain. Germline-derived CDR1 and CDR2 are SQVTM and ANQGSEA. This CDR3 has 12 residues. Trimming shortened V by 4 bases and J by 3 bases, and 9 bases separated the two germline ends. The CDR3 spells CSVGAAKETQYF. CDR3 coding DNA: TGCAGCGTTGGGGCTGCAAAAGAGACCCAGTACTTC.

This clonotype was found many times. The V call is TRBV7-3, the J call TRBJ2-6; D is unclear. The CDR3 extends over 16 amino acids. V was pared by 1 base and J by 3 bases, with 10 bases between. Germline V gives CDR1 SGHTA, CDR2 FQGTGA. The CDR3 DNA follows: TGTGCCAGCAGCTTAATTTCAGCACTTGGGGCCAACGTCCTGACTTTC. It specifies CASSLISALGANVLTF. The full variable domain, rest sourced from reference TRBV7-3 and TRBJ2-6, is GAGVSQTPSNKVTEKGKYVELRCDPISGHTALYWYRQSLGQGPEFLIYFQGTGAADDSGLPNDRFFAVRPEGSVSTLKIQRTERGDSAVYLCASSLISALGANVLTFGAGSRLTVL.

J is TRBJ2-5 and V is TRBV4-1, with 10 bases matching TRBD2. The CDR3 runs 14 residues. Looked up from germline, CDR1 is MGHRA and CDR2 is YSYEKL. V was clipped by 7 bases and J by 4 bases; unmatched bases: 6. This chain's CDR3 is CASNSGRRGETQYF. The CDR3 region has the DNA TGCGCCAGCAATAGCGGGAGGAGAGGAGAGACCCAGTACTTC.

The CDR3 coding sequence is TGTGCCAGCAGCCCCAGCGGGAGCGACCCAGATACGCAGTATTTT. Its translation: CASSPSGSDPDTQYF. The V gene is TRBV7-6, the J gene TRBJ2-3; 8 bases align to TRBD2. CDR1 and CDR2 from the germline V gene are SGHVS and FNYEAQ. The CDR3 runs 15 residues. V shed 5 bases, J shed 4 bases, and the junction held 8 bases outside the gene matches.

This clonotype appeared a few times. This CDR3 reads CASSPSGYTGELFF. CDR3 in DNA: TGTGCCAGCAGCCCTAGCGGGTACACCGGGGAGCTGTTTTTT. The rearrangement joins TRBV7-2 to TRBJ2-2; TRBD2 aligns across 8 bases. Germline trimming cut 5 bases from V and 3 bases from J; bases unmatched to any gene: 2. From germline, CDR1 is SGHTA and CDR2 FQGNSA. This CDR3 is built from 14 residues.